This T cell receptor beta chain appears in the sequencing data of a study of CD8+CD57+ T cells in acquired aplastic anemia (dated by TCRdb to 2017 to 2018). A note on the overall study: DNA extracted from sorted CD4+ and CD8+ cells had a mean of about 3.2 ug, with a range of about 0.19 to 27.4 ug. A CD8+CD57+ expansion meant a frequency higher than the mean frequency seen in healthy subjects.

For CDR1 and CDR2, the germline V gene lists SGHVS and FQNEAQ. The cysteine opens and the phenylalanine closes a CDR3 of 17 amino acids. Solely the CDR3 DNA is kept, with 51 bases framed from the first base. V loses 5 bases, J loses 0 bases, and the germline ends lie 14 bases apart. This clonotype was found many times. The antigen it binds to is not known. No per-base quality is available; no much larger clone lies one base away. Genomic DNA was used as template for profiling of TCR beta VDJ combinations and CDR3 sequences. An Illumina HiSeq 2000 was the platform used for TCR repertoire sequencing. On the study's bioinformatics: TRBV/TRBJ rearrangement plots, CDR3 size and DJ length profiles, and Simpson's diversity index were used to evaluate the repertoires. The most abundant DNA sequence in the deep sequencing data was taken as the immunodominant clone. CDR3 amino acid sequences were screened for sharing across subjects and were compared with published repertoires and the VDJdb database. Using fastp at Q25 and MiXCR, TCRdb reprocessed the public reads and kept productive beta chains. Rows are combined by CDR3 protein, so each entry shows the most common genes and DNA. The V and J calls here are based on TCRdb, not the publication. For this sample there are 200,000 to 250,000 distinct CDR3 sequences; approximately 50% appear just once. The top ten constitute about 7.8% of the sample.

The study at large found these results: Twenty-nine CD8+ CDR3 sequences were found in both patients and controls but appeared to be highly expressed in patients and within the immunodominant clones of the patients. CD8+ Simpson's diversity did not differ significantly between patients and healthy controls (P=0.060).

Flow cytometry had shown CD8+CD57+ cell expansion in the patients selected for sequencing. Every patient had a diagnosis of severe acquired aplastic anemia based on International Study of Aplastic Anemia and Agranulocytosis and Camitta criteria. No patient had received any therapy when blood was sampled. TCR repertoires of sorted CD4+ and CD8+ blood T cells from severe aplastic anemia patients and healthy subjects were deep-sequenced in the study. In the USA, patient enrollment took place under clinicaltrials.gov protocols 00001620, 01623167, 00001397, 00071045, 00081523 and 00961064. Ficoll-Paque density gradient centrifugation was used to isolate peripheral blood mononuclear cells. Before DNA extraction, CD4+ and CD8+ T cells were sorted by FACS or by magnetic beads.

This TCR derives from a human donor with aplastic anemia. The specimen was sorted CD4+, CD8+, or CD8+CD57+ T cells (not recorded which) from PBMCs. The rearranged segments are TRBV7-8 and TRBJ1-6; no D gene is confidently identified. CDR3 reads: CASSPSGLSSYNSPLHF. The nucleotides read TGTGCCAGCAGCCCATCCGGGTTGAGCTCCTATAATTCACCCCTCCACTTT.